This record looks at one T cell receptor beta chain sequence and its context. What it binds is not known. TCRB transcripts that were expressed got sequenced, as all of the isolated RNA had been reverse transcribed. Using immunoSEQ multiplex PCR, the repertoire was profiled, and TCRdb retains in-frame clones only, with some absent. Found here are roughly 500,000 clones, about 29% of them singletons; the top ten hold 0.06% to 0.07%. The germline V gene has CDR1 LGHNA and CDR2 YNFKEQ. Trimming cost V 4 bases and J 6 bases, with 9 bases left between them. This CDR3 contains 13 residues. Heparinised blood was drawn once per donor, averaging approximately 100 mL. The sample comes from a study of beta chain features in type 1 diabetes. Looking at the study overall: Healthy donors and patients had similar age, gender and cell yields.

Notes on the study in general: The cDNA sequencing approach could over-represent high-TCR-expressing cells. The question left open here concerned HLA type influencing TCRB rearrangement.

The chain is built from TRBV4-2 and TRBJ2-2, with D unclear. The sequencing sample was made of naive CD4+ T cells from blood. This TCR was sampled from a man younger than 35 in good health. CDR3 nucleotides: TGTGCCAGCAGCCTCCTTCCCCCCGGGGAGCTGTTTTTT. It translates to CASSLLPPGELFF.